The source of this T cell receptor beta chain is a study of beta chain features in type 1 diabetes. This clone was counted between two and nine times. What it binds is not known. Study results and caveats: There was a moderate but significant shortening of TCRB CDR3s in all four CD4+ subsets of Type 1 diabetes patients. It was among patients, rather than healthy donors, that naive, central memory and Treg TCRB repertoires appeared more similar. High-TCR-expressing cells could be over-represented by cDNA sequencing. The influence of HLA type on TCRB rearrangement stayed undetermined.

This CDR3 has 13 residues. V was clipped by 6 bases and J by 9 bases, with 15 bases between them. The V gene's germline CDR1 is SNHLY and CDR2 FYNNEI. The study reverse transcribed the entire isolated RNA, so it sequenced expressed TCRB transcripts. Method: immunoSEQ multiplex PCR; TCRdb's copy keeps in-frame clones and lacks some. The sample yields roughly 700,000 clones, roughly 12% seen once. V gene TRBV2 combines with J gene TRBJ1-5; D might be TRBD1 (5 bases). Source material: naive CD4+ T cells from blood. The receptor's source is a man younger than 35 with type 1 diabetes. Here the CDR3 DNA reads TGTGCCAGCAGCGGGACGGAGCTGGTGCCCCAGCATTTT. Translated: CASSGTELVPQHF.